This TCR beta chain was found in a study of T cells in localized non-small cell lung cancer. The CDR3 spans 14 residues. The germline V and J ends were trimmed by 3 bases and 0 bases, with 7 bases remaining between them. Germline CDR1 SGDLS, CDR2 YYNGEE. Two independent pathologists confirmed no atypia in lung taken at least 2 cm from tumor. Libraries were prepared by immunoSEQ multiplex PCR; TCRdb keeps only in-frame clonotypes and omits some of them. The sample includes 1,500 to 2,000 clones, less than 25% seen only once; the top ten take about 15%. General study points: One tumor region alone was sequenced, and heterogeneity therefore remains possible. Median detection of top 100 tumor clones in adjacent lung was over 45 clones. Higher T cell density in the blood was associated with longer overall survival, whereas higher adjacent-lung clonality associated with shorter survival.

Points on this clone: Its matching antigen is unknown.

The chain is built from TRBV9 and TRBJ2-1; D is unclear. The origin of this receptor is a female donor older than 55 with stage II lung adenocarcinoma. The sequenced sample was normal lung tissue next to the tumor, obtained before any cancer treatment. This chain's CDR3 is CASSGPPSYNEQFF. The CDR3 coding sequence is TGTGCCAGCAGCGGCCCTCCCTCCTACAATGAGCAGTTCTTC.